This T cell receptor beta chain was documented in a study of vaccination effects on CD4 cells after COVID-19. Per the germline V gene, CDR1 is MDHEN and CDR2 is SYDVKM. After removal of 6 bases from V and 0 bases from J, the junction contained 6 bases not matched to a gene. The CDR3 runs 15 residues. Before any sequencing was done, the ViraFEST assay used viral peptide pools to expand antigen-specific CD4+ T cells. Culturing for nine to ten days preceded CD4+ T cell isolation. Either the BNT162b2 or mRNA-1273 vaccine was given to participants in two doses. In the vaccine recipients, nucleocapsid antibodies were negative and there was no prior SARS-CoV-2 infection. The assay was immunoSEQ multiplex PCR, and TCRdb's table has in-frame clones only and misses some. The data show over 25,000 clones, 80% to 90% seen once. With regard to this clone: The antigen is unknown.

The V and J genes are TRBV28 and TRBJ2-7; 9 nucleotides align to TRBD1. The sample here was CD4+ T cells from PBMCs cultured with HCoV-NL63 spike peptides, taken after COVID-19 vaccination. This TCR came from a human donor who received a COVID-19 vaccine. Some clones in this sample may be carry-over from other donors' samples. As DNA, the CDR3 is TGTGCCAGCAGGACAGGGGGGCTAAGCTCCTACGAGCAGTACGTC. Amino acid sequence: CASRTGGLSSYEQYV.